This T cell receptor (beta chain) was identified in a study of cytomegalovirus exposure and HLA in healthy donors. The wider study: Inside one of the first data releases sat about 85 million unique TCRs taken from HLA-typed donors.

13 Jbeta primers and 60 Vbeta primers were used for the PCR. The table came from immunoSEQ multiplex PCR; TCRdb's copy has only in-frame clones and leaves some out. The table records about 160,000 clones, roughly 79% of them present only once. This clone appeared a few times. The sample consisted of PBMCs. The TCR sequence derives from a woman in her 40s in good health and CMV-seropositive.

This chain's CDR3 is CASSSSVSSNQPQHF. CDR3 bases: TGTGCCAGCAGCTCCTCCGTATCTAGCAATCAGCCCCAGCATTTT. This rearrangement joins TRBV7-9 to TRBJ1-5; the D is unclear. CDR1 is SEHNR and CDR2 is FQNEAQ in the germline V gene (reference sequence). CDR3 length: 15 residues. Deletions cut 4 bases from V and 0 bases from J, with 10 bases between. Together with reference TRBV7-9 and TRBJ1-5, the CDR3 gives the full variable domain: DTGVSQNPRHKITKRGQNVTFRCDPISEHNRLYWYRQTLGQGPEFLTYFQNEAQLEKSRLLSDRFSAERPKGSFSTLEIQRTEQGDSAMYLCASSSSVSSNQPQHFGDGTRLSIL.